This T cell receptor beta chain was found in a study of OX40 agonist ivuxolimab in advanced cancers. In the study overall: The treatment was a fully human IgG2 OX40 agonist, ivuxolimab.

The repertoire was sequenced with immunoSEQ multiplex PCR; TCRdb's copy has only in-frame clones and lacks some. The sample holds 100,000 or so clones; approximately 90% are singletons and the top ten take 0.15% to 0.2%. Study results and caveats: Relatively little clonal expansion, among the lowest observed, appeared in partial responders at 0.1-3.0 mg/kg. Undetermined was the antigen specificity of the expanded peripheral T cells.

Individuals having autoimmune disease history or systemic immunosuppression were not enrolled. Trimming cost V 6 bases and J 4 bases; bases outside gene matches: 5. This CDR3 is built from 14 residues. In germline, CDR1 is ENHRY, CDR2 SYGVKD. In regard to this clone: Its antigen is still unknown.

The starting material was CD4+ or CD8+ T cells sorted from blood, obtained in a trial of the OX40 agonist ivuxolimab. The TCR comes from an adult with an advanced solid tumor such as melanoma, head and neck, liver or kidney cancer. The chain uses TRBV10-3 and TRBJ1-5; 8 bases match TRBD1. The CDR3 region is CAIRDRAANQPQHF. The CDR3 nucleotides are TGTGCCATCAGGGACAGGGCCGCGAATCAGCCCCAGCATTTT.